The subject of this entry is one T cell receptor (beta chain). Its antigen is currently unknown. This sample is drawn from a study of CXCR3-negative and CXCR3-positive naive CD8 T cells. Overall study results and limits: Naive cells with CXCR3 showed TRB CDR3s that were more hydrophobic than those in CXCR3-negative naive cells.

With UMI labels, 5' RACE was used to prepare the TRB cDNA libraries. From its re-call of the 5' RACE reads, TCRdb lists each CDR3 protein once, without DNA. The table for this sample gives some 120,000 distinct CDR3 sequences. Germline CDR1 is SEHNR and CDR2 is FQNEAQ (reference sequence). The CDR3 is 13 amino acids. The V call is TRBV7-9, the J call TRBJ2-7. Material for sequencing was naive CXCR3+ CD8+ T cells from blood. Sample subset: CD45RO-CCR7+CD27+CD95- naive CD8+ T cells expressing CXCR3 (TNR3+). The source is a human donor in good health. Some clones in this sample may be carry-over from other donors' samples. The CDR3 sequence: CASSQWDSYEQYF.